A single sample gave rise to the 27 T cell receptor beta chains below, sequenced in a study of cytotoxic CD8 clonotypes in ibrutinib-treated CLL. Repertoires were generated with immunoSEQ multiplex PCR, while TCRdb's copy carries only in-frame clones and drops some. Among over 15,000 clones listed, over 70% were seen once. The sequences come from PBMCs, collected before ibrutinib treatment. The receptors originated from a human donor with chronic lymphocytic leukemia.

The chain joins TRBV4-1 to TRBJ1-2; D is uncertain. Germline V gives CDR1 MGHRA, CDR2 YSYEKL. There are 12 residues in the CDR3. Trimming cost V 1 base and J 6 bases, with 6 bases left between them. The CDR3 sequence: CASSQGVDGYTF. The DNA of the CDR3 is TGCGCCAGCAGCCAAGGGGTTGATGGCTACACCTTC.

This chain links TRBV7-8 with TRBJ2-7, with TRBD1 matching 7 bases. The CDR3 has 15 amino acids. CDR1 is SGHVS, CDR2 FQNEAQ, per germline. V shed 2 bases, J shed 1 base, and the junction held 5 bases outside the gene matches. CDR3 in DNA: TGTGCCAGCAGCTTAAGGGCAGGGGGATCCTACGAGCAGTACTTC. This codes for CASSLRAGGSYEQYF.

This clone is termed medium-sized (0.01 to 0.1%). This sequence joins TRBV2 and TRBJ2-3; perhaps D is TRBD1 or TRBD2 (6 bases each). CDR3 length equals 16 residues. Per the germline V gene, CDR1 is SNHLY and CDR2 is FYNNEI. The V end was cut by 4 bases, the J end by 0 bases, with 14 bases between. CDR3 bases: TGTGCCAGCAGTGCGTCGTGGGGGGCTAGCACAGATACGCAGTATTTT. It is translated as CASSASWGASTDTQYF.

This chain links TRBV9 with TRBJ1-1; TRBD1 matches 10 bases. CDR1 SGDLS and CDR2 YYNGEE come from the germline V gene. V lost 3 bases to trimming and J lost 10 bases; unmatched junction nucleotides: 3. The CDR3 is 12 amino acids. The CDR3 reads CASSGRQGAAFF. DNA for the CDR3: TGTGCCAGCAGCGGAAGACAGGGGGCAGCTTTCTTT.

This sequence joins TRBV6-5 and TRBJ1-1; D is perhaps TRBD1 (6 bases). The CDR3 is made up of 14 amino acids. V lost 2 bases and J lost 5, with 12 bases in between. CDR1 and CDR2 from the germline V gene are MNHEY and SVGAGI. The CDR3 nucleotides read TGTGCCAGCAGTTACGACAGGATTAAAACTGAAGCTTTCTTT. This encodes CASSYDRIKTEAFF.

This sequence joins TRBV6-4 and TRBJ1-6; 7 bases are shared with TRBD1. The length of the CDR3 is 16 residues. Germline V gives CDR1 MRHNA, CDR2 SNTAGT. The V gene end was trimmed by 8 bases and the J gene end by 2 bases; junction bases not matched to a gene: 9. This CDR3 is CASGWWDRPYNSPLHF. The DNA of the CDR3 is TGTGCCAGCGGCTGGTGGGACAGACCCTATAATTCACCCCTCCACTTT.

The gene calls are TRBV7-8 and TRBJ2-2; D perhaps matches TRBD1 (5 bases). Looked up from germline, CDR1 is SGHVS and CDR2 is FQNEAQ. The CDR3 spans 17 residues. Trimming removed 1 base from V and 4 bases from J, with 16 bases in between. The CDR3 DNA follows: TGTGCCAGCAGCTTAGTAGGCCGACCAGGGCGCACCGGGGAGCTGTTTTTT. Encoded protein: CASSLVGRPGRTGELFF.

The chain recombines TRBV7-2 with TRBJ1-6; D is perhaps TRBD1 (5 bases). Germline CDR1 is SGHTA and CDR2 is FQGNSA. The CDR3 loop spans 16 amino acids. V was trimmed by 0 bases and J by 7 bases, leaving 13 bases between them. The CDR3, as DNA: TGTGCCAGCAGCTTAGCGGGGGGGATCCCAAATTCACCCCTCCACTTT. Its protein is CASSLAGGIPNSPLHF.

The chain recombines TRBV21-1 with TRBJ2-1; TRBD2, as called in the table, went unchecked against the DNA. TRBV21-1 is noted as a pseudogene. There are 14 residues in the CDR3. CDR3 DNA sequence: TGTGCCAGCAGTCCTAGCGGGGGGCCTAATGAGCAGTTCTTC. Amino acid sequence: CASSPSGGPNEQFF.

The chain carries TRBV5-4 and TRBJ2-5, with TRBD2 matching 7 bases. Trimming removed 0 bases from V and 4 bases from J; junction bases left unmatched: 3. CDR1 is SGHNT and CDR2 is YYREEE in the germline V gene (reference sequence). The CDR3 length is 14 residues. The CDR3 protein is CASSLGAGVETQYF. CDR3 DNA sequence: TGTGCCAGCAGCTTGGGGGCGGGGGTAGAGACCCAGTACTTC.

In its sample, this clone was seen a few times. The rearrangement joins TRBV5-4 to TRBJ1-5; D remains ambiguous. With 0 bases removed from V and 1 base from J, the gap between germline ends came to 8 bases. CDR3 length: 15 residues. Germline lookup yields CDR1 SGHNT and CDR2 YYREEE (reference sequence). The CDR3 sequence is CASSLDGLSNQPQHF. The CDR3 coding sequence is TGTGCCAGCAGCTTGGACGGACTGAGCAATCAGCCCCAGCATTTT.

This clone was seen just once. The chain combines TRBV6-6 with TRBJ2-7, with 7 bases lining up with TRBD1. CDR1 is MNHNY and CDR2 is SVGAGI in the germline V gene (reference sequence). Trimming at V came to 6 bases and at J to 5 bases, leaving 10 bases not matched to a gene. The CDR3 sequence is 14 residues long. The CDR3 DNA is TGTGCCAGCAGACAAGACAGGGTGGTTAACGAGCAGTACTTC. Its protein product is CASRQDRVVNEQYF.

The rearrangement links TRBV5-1 to TRBJ2-7; TRBD1 matches 7 bases. From germline, CDR1 is SGHRS and CDR2 YFSETQ. CDR3 length equals 14 residues. V shed 4 bases, J shed 5 bases, and the junction held 9 bases outside the gene matches. The CDR3 spells CASSRRQGRDEQYF. Here the CDR3 DNA reads TGCGCCAGCAGCCGACGACAGGGAAGGGACGAGCAGTACTTC.

This chain uses TRBV28 with TRBJ1-4; D might be TRBD1 (6 bases). Trimming pared 5 bases from V and 6 bases from J, leaving 16 bases between. The germline V gene encodes CDR1 MDHEN and CDR2 SYDVKM. This CDR3 spans 15 amino acids. The CDR3: CASSPPTGQDEKLFF. The CDR3 DNA sequence: TGTGCCAGCAGTCCCCCCACAGGGCAGGATGAAAAACTGTTTTTT.

The chain links TRBV2 to TRBJ2-5; 9 bases line up with TRBD1. V lost 5 bases and J lost 7; bases outside the gene matches: 5. This CDR3 has 13 amino acids. CDR1 and CDR2 (germline): SNHLY, FYNNEI. CDR3 loop: CASSPRQGGTQYF. The CDR3 bases are TGTGCCAGCAGTCCAAGACAGGGGGGGACCCAGTACTTC.

This chain uses TRBV7-2 with TRBJ2-1, with TRBD2 identical over 8 bases. This CDR3 is 17 amino acids long. Trimming took 5 bases from V and 6 from J; bases not matched to a gene: 15. Germline lookup yields CDR1 SGHTA and CDR2 FQGNSA. The CDR3, as DNA: TGTGCCAGCAGCCAAAGCCGCGGCGGGGGGCTACGCAATGAGCAGTTCTTC. Translated: CASSQSRGGGLRNEQFF.

As regards this clone: Sequence at one end of the junction differs from germline and may be a read error. The chain combines TRBV2 with TRBJ2-3, with TRBD2 matching over 8 bases. The CDR3 runs to 15 residues. Germline V CDR1 and CDR2: SNHLY, FYNNEI. In DNA form, the CDR3 reads TGTGCCAGCAGTAAAGCGGGGGTGGGTACAGATACGCAGTATTTT. As protein: CASSKAGVGTDTQYF.

The chain has TRBV12-5 and TRBJ2-7, with 8 bases aligning to TRBD2. V dropped 2 bases and J dropped 0; count of bases not matched to a gene: 12. The CDR3 has 18 amino acids. The germline gives CDR1 LGHNT, CDR2 FRNRAP. This chain's CDR3 is CASGLTGFDGTSSYEQYF. CDR3 nucleotides: TGTGCTAGTGGTTTGACGGGATTCGACGGGACTAGCTCCTACGAGCAGTACTTC.

The rearrangement uses TRBV11-2 and TRBJ2-3, with D hard to call. The length of the CDR3 is 13 residues. V lost 5 bases to trimming and J lost 6 bases, with 12 bases between them. Germline values: CDR1 SGHAT, CDR2 FQNNGV. The CDR3, as DNA: TGTGCCAGCAGCCCCAGTATGGCGGATACGCAGTATTTT. It specifies CASSPSMADTQYF.

The chain combines TRBV6-1 with TRBJ2-3; the match to TRBD1 covers 11 bases. CDR1 is MNHNS and CDR2 is SASEGT in the germline V gene. Unmatched junction bases numbered 7, after V lost 3 bases and J lost 5 bases. The CDR3 spans 16 residues. CDR3 loop: CASSDTWDRGKDTQYF. The DNA for the CDR3 is TGTGCCAGCAGTGACACCTGGGACAGGGGGAAAGATACGCAGTATTTT.

The V call is TRBV28, the J call TRBJ2-7, with 7 bases matching TRBD1. Trimming cost V 4 bases and J 6 bases; bases outside gene matches: 6. Germline lookup yields CDR1 MDHEN and CDR2 SYDVKM. This CDR3 region has 13 residues. CDR3 in amino acids: CASSSGQALEQYF. CDR3 bases: TGTGCCAGCAGTTCCGGACAGGCCCTCGAGCAGTACTTC.

CDR3: CASSAGIGLAGSSSYNEQFF. CDR3 DNA sequence: TGCGCCAGCAGCGCTGGGATAGGACTAGCGGGGTCCAGCTCCTACAATGAGCAGTTCTTC. This rearrangement joins TRBV10-2 to TRBJ2-1, with TRBD2 matching 12 bases. This CDR3 region has 20 residues. Germline values: CDR1 WSHSY, CDR2 SAAADI. V was clipped by 6 bases and J by 0 bases; unmatched bases: 15.

The rearrangement links TRBV5-8 to TRBJ2-3; 8 bases are shared with TRBD2. The CDR3 extends over 15 amino acids. The junction had 7 bases not matched to a gene; V was cut back by 3 bases and J by 4 bases. Germline V gene data show CDR1 as SGHTS and CDR2 as YDEGEE. The CDR3 bases are TGTGCCAGCAGCTCCGGGACTAGTTTGCCAGATACGCAGTATTTT. This sequence encodes CASSSGTSLPDTQYF.

The chain uses TRBV5-1 and TRBJ2-2; 13 bases fit TRBD2. The V and J ends lost 0 bases and 6 bases, in that order; junction bases with no gene match: 8. The germline CDR1 and CDR2 sequences are SGHRS and YFSETQ. The CDR3 spans 18 residues. CDR3 coding DNA: TGCGCCAGCAGCTTGGGACTAGCGGGGGGCTGGAAGCCCGGGGAGCTGTTTTTT. It codes for CASSLGLAGGWKPGELFF.

This clone came up once. The rearrangement joins TRBV6-5 to TRBJ2-7; D tentatively fits TRBD1 or TRBD2 (5 bases each). The CDR3 runs 11 residues. Trimming shortened V by 6 bases and J by 7 bases, and 10 bases separated the two germline ends. Germline CDR1 is MNHEY and CDR2 is SVGAGI. The DNA of the CDR3 is TGTGCCAGCAGAAGGGACCGGGAGCAGTACTTC. Amino acids: CASRRDREQYF.

V is TRBV18 and J is TRBJ1-4; no reliable D call. From germline, CDR1 is KGHSH and CDR2 LQKENI. This CDR3 comprises 14 residues. The germline V and J ends were trimmed by 1 base and 7 bases, with 10 bases remaining between them. CDR3 residues: CASSPREVPEKLFF. In DNA form, the CDR3 reads TGTGCCAGCTCACCACGGGAGGTACCTGAAAAACTGTTTTTT.

The rearrangement joins TRBV9 to TRBJ1-4, with TRBD1 matching 7 bases. V was clipped by 4 bases and J by 4 bases; unmatched bases: 4. The CDR3 sequence is 14 residues long. Germline CDR1 is SGDLS and CDR2 is YYNGEE. CDR3 sequence: CASSRDRDNEKLFF. The CDR3, as DNA: TGTGCCAGCAGCCGCGACAGGGATAATGAAAAACTGTTTTTT.